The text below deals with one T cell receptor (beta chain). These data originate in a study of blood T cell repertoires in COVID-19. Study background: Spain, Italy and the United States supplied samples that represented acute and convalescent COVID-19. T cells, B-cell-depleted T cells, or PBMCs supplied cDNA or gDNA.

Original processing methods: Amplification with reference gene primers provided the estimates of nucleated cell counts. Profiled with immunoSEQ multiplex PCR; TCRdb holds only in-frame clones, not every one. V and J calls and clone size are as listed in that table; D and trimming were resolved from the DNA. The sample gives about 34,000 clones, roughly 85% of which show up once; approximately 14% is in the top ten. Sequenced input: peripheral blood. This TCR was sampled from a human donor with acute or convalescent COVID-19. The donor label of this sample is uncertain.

CDR3 bases: TGTGCCAGCAGGCCTCCCGGGACAGGGTTGGTCGGGGAGCTGTTTTTT. It yields the protein CASRPPGTGLVGELFF. This chain joins TRBV2 and TRBJ2-2; TRBD1 aligns across 9 bases. There are 16 residues in the CDR3. CDR1 and CDR2 (germline): SNHLY, FYNNEI. V shed 6 bases, J shed 7 bases, and the junction held 12 bases outside the gene matches. The whole variable domain, remainder taken from reference TRBV2 and TRBJ2-2, is EPEVTQTPSHQVTQMGQEVILRCVPISNHLYFYWYRQILGQKVEFLVSFYNNEISEKSEIFDDQFSVERPDGSNFTLKIRSTKLEDSAMYFCASRPPGTGLVGELFFGEGSRLTVL.